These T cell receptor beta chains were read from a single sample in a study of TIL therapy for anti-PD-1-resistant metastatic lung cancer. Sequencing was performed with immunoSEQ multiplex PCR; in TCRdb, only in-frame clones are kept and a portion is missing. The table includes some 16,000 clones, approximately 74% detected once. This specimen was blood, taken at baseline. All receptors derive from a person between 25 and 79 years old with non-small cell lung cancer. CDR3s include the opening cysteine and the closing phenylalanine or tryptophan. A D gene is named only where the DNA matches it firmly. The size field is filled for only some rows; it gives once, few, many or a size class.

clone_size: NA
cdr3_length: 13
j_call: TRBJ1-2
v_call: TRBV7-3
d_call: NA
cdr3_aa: CASRDGTLDGYTF
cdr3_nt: TGTGCCAGCAGAGACGGGACACTCGATGGCTACACCTTC

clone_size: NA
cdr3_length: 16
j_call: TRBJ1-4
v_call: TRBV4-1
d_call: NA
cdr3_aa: CASSLMPGGGGEKLFF
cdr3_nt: TGCGCCAGCAGCCTCATGCCCGGCGGGGGGGGCGAAAAACTGTTTTTT

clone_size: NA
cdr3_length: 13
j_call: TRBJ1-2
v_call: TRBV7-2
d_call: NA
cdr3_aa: CASSLQGMRGYTF
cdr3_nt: TGTGCCAGCAGCTTGCAGGGGATGAGGGGCTACACCTTC

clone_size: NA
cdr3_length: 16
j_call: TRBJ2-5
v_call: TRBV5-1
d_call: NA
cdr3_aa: CASSSGGQASQETQYF
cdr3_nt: TGCGCCAGCAGCTCGGGAGGACAGGCTTCTCAAGAGACCCAGTACTTC

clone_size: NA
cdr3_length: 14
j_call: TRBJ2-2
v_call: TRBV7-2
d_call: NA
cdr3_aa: CASSFSSGTGELFF
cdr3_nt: TGTGCCAGCAGCTTTTCCTCGGGAACCGGGGAGCTGTTTTTT

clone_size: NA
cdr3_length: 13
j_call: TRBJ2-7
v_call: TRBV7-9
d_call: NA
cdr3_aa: CASSPSGLYEQYF
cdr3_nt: TGTGCCAGCAGCCCCAGTGGACTTTACGAGCAGTACTTC

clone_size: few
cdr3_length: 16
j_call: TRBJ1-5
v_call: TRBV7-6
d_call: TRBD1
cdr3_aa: CASSLVLTGSTQPQHF
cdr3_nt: TGTGCCAGCAGCTTAGTCCTGACAGGGTCCACTCAGCCCCAGCATTTT

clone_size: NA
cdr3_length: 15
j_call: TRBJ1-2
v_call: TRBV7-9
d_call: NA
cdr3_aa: CASSLSSLGGGGYTF
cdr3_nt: TGTGCCAGCAGCTTATCATCGTTGGGAGGAGGTGGCTACACCTTC

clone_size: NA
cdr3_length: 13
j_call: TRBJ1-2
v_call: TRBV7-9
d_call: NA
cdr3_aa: CASSLRTDYGYTF
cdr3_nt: TGTGCCAGCAGCTTGCGGACAGATTATGGCTACACCTTC

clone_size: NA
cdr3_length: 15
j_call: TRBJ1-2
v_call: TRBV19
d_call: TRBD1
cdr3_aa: CASSIGPGGVPGYTF
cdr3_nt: TGTGCCAGTAGTATAGGTCCAGGGGGCGTTCCTGGCTACACCTTC

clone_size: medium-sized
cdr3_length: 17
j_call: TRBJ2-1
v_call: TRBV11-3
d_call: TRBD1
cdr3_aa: CASSLRPGQGAYNEQFF
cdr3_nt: TGTGCCAGCAGCTTAAGACCGGGACAGGGGGCGTACAATGAGCAGTTCTTC

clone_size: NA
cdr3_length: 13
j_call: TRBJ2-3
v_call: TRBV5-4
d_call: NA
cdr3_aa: CASSLEGTDTQYF
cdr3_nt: TGTGCCAGCAGCTTGGAGGGCACAGATACGCAGTATTTT

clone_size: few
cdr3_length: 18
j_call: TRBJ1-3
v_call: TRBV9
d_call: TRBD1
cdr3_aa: CASSVNLAGTGVGNTIYF
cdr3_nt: TGTGCCAGCAGCGTCAACCTAGCCGGGACAGGGGTCGGAAACACCATATATTTT

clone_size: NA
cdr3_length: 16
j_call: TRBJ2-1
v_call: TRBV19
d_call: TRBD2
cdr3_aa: CASSPTGTSVYNEQFF
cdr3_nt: TGTGCCAGTAGCCCGACCGGGACTAGCGTGTACAATGAGCAGTTCTTC

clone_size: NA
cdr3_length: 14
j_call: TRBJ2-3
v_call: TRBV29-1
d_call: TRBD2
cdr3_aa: CSVVSGGSTDTQYF
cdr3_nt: TGCAGCGTTGTTTCCGGGGGGAGCACAGATACGCAGTATTTT

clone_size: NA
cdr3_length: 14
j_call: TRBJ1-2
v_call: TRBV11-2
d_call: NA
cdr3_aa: CASSFQSPFYGYTF
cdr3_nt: TGTGCCAGCAGCTTCCAATCTCCTTTCTATGGCTACACCTTC

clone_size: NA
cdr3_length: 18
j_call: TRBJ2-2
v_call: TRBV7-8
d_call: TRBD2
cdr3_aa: CASSLARGLAGVTGELFF
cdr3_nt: TGTGCCAGCAGCTTAGCGCGGGGACTAGCGGGAGTAACCGGGGAGCTGTTTTTT

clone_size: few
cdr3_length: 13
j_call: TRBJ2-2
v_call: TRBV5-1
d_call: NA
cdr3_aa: CASRQAGTGELFF
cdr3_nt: TGCGCCAGCCGGCAAGCAGGTACCGGGGAGCTGTTTTTT

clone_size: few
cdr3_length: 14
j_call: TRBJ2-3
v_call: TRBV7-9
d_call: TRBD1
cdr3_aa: CASGWTGNTDTQYF
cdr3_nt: TGTGCCAGCGGGTGGACAGGGAACACAGATACGCAGTATTTT

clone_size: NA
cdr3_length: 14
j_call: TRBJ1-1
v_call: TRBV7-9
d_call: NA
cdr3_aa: CASSSLRGWPEAFF
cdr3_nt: TGTGCCAGCAGCTCCCTAAGGGGATGGCCTGAAGCTTTCTTT

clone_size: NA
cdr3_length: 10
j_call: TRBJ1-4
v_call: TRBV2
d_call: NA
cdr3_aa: CASSEEKLFF
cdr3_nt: TGTGCCAGCAGTGAAGAAAAACTGTTTTTT

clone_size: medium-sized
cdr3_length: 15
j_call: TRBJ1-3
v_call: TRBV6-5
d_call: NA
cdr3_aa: CASRPQGSSGNTIYF
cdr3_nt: TGTGCCAGCAGGCCCCAGGGAAGCTCTGGAAACACCATATATTTT

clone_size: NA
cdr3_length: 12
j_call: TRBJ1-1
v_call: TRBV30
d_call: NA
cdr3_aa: CAFQGKNTEAFF
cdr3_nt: TGTGCCTTCCAGGGCAAGAACACTGAAGCTTTCTTT

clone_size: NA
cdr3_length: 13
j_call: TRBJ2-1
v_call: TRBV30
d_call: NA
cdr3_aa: CAWSYSLYNEQFF
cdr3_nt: TGTGCCTGGAGCTACTCACTTTACAATGAGCAGTTCTTC

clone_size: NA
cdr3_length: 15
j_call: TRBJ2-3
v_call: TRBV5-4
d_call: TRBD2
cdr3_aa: CASSSLAGGPDTQYF
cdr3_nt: TGTGCCAGCAGCTCCCTAGCGGGGGGGCCAGATACGCAGTATTTT

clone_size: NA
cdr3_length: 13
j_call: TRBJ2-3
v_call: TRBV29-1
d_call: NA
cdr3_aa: CSEQGDSTDTQYF
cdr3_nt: TGCAGCGAGCAGGGCGATAGCACAGATACGCAGTATTTT

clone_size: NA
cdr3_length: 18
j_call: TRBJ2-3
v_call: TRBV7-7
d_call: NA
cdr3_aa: CASSLSISRENGADTQYF
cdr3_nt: TGTGCCAGCAGCTTAAGTATTTCCCGGGAGAATGGCGCAGATACGCAGTATTTT

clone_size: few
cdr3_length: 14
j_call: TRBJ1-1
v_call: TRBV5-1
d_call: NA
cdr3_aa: CASSFTALTTEAFF
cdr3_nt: TGCGCCAGCAGCTTTACAGCCCTGACCACTGAAGCTTTCTTT

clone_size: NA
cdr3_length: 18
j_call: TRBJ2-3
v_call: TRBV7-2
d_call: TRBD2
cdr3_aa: CASSARTSGGTRTDTQYF
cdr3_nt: TGTGCCAGCAGCGCCCGAACTAGCGGGGGGACTCGCACAGATACGCAGTATTTT

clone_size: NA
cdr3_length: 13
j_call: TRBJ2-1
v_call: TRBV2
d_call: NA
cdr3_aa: CASSEGPYNEQFF
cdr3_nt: TGTGCCAGCAGTGAAGGGCCTTACAATGAGCAGTTCTTC

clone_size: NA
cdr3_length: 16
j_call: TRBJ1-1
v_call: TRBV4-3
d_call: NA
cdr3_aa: CASSQDSGAGNTEAFF
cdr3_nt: TGCGCCAGCAGCCAAGATTCAGGGGCAGGGAACACTGAAGCTTTCTTT

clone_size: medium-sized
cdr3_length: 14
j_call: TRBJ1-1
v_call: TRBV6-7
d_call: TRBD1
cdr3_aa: CASSYGTGNTEAFF
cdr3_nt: TGTGCCAGCAGTTACGGGACAGGGAACACTGAAGCTTTCTTT

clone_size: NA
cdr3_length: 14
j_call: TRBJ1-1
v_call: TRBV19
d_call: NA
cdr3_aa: CASRVQSYLAEAFF
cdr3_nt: TGTGCCAGTAGGGTACAGAGTTACCTAGCTGAAGCTTTCTTT

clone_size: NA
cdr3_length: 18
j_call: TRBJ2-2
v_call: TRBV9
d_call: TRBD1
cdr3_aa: CASSVGRRGQGARRELFF
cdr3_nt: TGTGCCAGCAGCGTAGGACGTAGAGGACAGGGGGCTCGCCGGGAGCTGTTTTTT

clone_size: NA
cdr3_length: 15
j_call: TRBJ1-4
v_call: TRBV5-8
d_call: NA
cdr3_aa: CASSLGRSTNEKLFF
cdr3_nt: TGTGCCAGCAGCTTGGGCAGGTCAACTAATGAAAAACTGTTTTTT

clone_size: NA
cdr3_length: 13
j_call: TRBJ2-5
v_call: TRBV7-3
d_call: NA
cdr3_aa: CASSSGPTGVQYF
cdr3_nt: TGTGCCAGCAGCTCGGGACCCACGGGGGTCCAGTACTTC

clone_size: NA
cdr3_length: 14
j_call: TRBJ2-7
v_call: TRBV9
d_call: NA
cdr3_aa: CASSPSDRIDEQYF
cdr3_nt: TGTGCCAGCAGCCCCAGCGACAGGATAGACGAGCAGTACTTC

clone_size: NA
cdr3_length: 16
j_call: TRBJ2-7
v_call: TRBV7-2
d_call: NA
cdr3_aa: CASSPKGGSRSYEQYF
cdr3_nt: TGTGCCAGCAGCCCGAAGGGGGGGTCCCGATCCTACGAGCAGTACTTC

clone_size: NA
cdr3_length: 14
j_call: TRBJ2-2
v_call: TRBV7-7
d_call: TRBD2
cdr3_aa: CASSFSGHTGELFF
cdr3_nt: TGTGCTAGCAGCTTTAGCGGGCACACCGGGGAGCTGTTTTTT

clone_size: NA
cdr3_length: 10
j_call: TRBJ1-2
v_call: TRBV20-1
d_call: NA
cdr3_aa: CSATAPGYTF
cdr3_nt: TGCAGTGCGACAGCCCCGGGCTACACCTTC

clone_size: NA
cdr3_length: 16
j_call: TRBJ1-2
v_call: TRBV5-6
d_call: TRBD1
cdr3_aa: CASSLNDWQGATGYTF
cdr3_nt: TGTGCCAGCAGCTTGAACGATTGGCAGGGGGCGACCGGCTACACCTTC

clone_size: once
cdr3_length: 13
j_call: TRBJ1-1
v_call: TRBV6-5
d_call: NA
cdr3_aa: CASSYILNTEAFF
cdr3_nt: TGTGCCAGCAGTTACATCTTGAACACTGAAGCTTTCTTT

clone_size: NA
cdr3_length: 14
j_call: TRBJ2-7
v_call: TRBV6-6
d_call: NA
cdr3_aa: CASSYRDSAYEQYF
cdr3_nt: TGTGCCAGCAGTTACCGGGACTCCGCCTACGAGCAGTACTTC

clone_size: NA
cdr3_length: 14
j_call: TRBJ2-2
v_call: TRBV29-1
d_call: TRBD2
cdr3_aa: CSVLAGANTGELFF
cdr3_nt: TGCAGCGTACTAGCGGGGGCTAACACCGGGGAGCTGTTTTTT

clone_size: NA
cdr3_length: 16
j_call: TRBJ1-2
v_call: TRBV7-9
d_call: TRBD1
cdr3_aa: CASSLGLRGPGYGYTF
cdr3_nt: TGTGCCAGCAGCTTAGGACTCAGGGGGCCGGGCTATGGCTACACCTTC

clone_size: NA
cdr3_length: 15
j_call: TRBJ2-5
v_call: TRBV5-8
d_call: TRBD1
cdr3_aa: CASGWTGYAEETQYF
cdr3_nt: TGTGCCAGCGGTTGGACAGGGTATGCGGAAGAGACCCAGTACTTC

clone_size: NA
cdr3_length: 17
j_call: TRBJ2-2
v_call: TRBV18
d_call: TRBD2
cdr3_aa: CASSPLSGGANTGELFF
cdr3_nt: TGTGCCAGCTCACCACTGAGCGGGGGGGCCAACACCGGGGAGCTGTTTTTT

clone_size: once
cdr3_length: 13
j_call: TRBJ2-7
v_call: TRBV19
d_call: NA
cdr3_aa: CASSIADGDEQYF
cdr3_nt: TGTGCCAGTAGTATAGCGGATGGGGACGAGCAGTACTTC

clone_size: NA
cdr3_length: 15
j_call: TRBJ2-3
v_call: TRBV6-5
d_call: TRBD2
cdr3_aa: CASAAEAGVVGTQYF
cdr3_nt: TGTGCCAGCGCAGCCGAAGCGGGGGTAGTAGGTACGCAGTATTTT